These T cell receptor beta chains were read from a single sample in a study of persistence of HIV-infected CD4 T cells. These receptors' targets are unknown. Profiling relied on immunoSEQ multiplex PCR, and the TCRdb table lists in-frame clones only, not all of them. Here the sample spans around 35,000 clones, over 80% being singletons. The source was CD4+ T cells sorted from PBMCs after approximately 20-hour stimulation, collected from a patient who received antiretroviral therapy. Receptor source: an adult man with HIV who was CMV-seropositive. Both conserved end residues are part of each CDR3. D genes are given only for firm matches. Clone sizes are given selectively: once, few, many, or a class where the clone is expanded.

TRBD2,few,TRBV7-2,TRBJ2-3,TGTGCCAGCAGCTTGGCTAGCGGTAACACAGATACGCAGTATTTT,CASSLASGNTDTQYF
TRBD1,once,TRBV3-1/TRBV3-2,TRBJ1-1,TGTGCCAGCAGCCCAACCTTCCAGGGGGGGAACACTGAAGCTTTCTTT,CASSPTFQGGNTEAFF
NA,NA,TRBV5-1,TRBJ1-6,TGCGCCAGCAGCTTGGCTACGAGGGCGAATAATTCACCCCTCCACTTT,CASSLATRANNSPLHF
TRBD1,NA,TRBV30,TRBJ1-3,TGTGCCTGGAGTAATGGACAGGGTAGCTCTGGAAACACCATATATTTT,CAWSNGQGSSGNTIYF
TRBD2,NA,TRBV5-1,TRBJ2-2,TGCGCCAGCAGCTTGGGACTAGCGGGTGCGAACACCGGGGAGCTGTTTTTT,CASSLGLAGANTGELFF
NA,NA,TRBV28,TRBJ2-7,TGTGCCAGCAGTGCGGAGACGGCCGCTTTAAACGAGCAGTACTTC,CASSAETAALNEQYF
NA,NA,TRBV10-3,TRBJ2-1,TGTGCCATCAGCTCCCTAGACAATGAGCAGTTCTTC,CAISSLDNEQFF
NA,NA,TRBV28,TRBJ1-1,TGTGCCAGCAGTTCCCTGCCGGACAGTGCGAACACTGAAGCTTTCTTT,CASSSLPDSANTEAFF
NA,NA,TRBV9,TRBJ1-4,TGTGCCAGCAGCGCACTTGGACAGCCCAATGAAAAACTGTTTTTT,CASSALGQPNEKLFF
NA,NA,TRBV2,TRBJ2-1,TGTGCCAGCAGTTACGGGAAAAATGGGCAGTTCTTC,CASSYGKNGQFF
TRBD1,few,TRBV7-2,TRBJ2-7,TGTGCCAGCAGCTTAGTGGACAGGTTCTACGAGCAGTACTTC,CASSLVDRFYEQYF
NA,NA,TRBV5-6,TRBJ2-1,TGTGCCAGCAGCTTGGACAGGAACCTCTACAATGAGCAGTTCTTC,CASSLDRNLYNEQFF
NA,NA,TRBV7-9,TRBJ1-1,TGTGCCAGCAGCCCCCCTGGGCCGAGCACTGAAGCTTTCTTT,CASSPPGPSTEAFF
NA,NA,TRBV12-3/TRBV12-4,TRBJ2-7,TGTGCCAGCAGAGGGGGGGCCTACGAGCAGTACTTC,CASRGGAYEQYF
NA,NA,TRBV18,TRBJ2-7,TGTGCCAGCTCACCGGGACCTACGATCTCCTACGAGCAGTACTTC,CASSPGPTISYEQYF
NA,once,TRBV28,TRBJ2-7,TGTGCCAGCAGTCGGACCGATTACGAGCAGTACTTC,CASSRTDYEQYF
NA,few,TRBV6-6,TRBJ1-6,TGTGCCAGCAGGCCTCAACAGGCCGTCTATAATTCACCCCTCCACTTT,CASRPQQAVYNSPLHF
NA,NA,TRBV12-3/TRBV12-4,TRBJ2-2,TGTGCCAGCAGTTTAACGAGCGGCGGGGAGCTGTTTTTT,CASSLTSGGELFF
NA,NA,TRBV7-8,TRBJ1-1,TGTGCCAGCAGCTTAGTCGGACAGACCTCTGAAGCTTTCTTT,CASSLVGQTSEAFF
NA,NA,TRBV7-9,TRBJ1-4,TGTGCCAGCAGCTCTAGAGGAGATCCTCTAGGTAATGAAAAACTGTTTTTT,CASSSRGDPLGNEKLFF
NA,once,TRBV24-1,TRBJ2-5,TGTGCCACCAGCTCCAACAGGGGGGGGGATGAGACCCAGTACTTC,CATSSNRGGDETQYF
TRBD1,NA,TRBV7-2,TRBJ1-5,TGTGCCAGCAGTCCTCGACAGGGAATGACTCAGCCCCAGCATTTT,CASSPRQGMTQPQHF
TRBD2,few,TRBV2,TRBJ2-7,TGTGCCAGCTTCGCGCGGCAAGCGGGGTCCTACGAGCAGTACTTC,CASFARQAGSYEQYF
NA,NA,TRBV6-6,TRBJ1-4,TGTGCCAGCAGCCTTTTAGAGAGGGGAGAAAAACTGTTTTTT,CASSLLERGEKLFF
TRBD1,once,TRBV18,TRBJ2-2,TGTGCCAGCTCCCCCGGGACAGGGATCACCGGGGAGCTGTTTTTT,CASSPGTGITGELFF
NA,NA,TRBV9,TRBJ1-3,TGTGCCAGCAGCGTACAGCACTCTGGAAACACCATATATTTT,CASSVQHSGNTIYF
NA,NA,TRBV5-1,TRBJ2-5,TGCGCCAGCAGCCCGGATGTGGGGGAAGAGACCCAGTACTTC,CASSPDVGEETQYF
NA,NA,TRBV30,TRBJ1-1,TGTGCCTGGGTGGGGCTCCCGAACACTGAAGCTTTCTTT,CAWVGLPNTEAFF
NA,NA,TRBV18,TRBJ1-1,TGTGCCAGCTCACCGAGGATGGAAACTAACACTGAAGCTTTCTTT,CASSPRMETNTEAFF
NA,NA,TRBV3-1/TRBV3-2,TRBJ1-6,TGTGCCAGCAGCCAGCTGAATAGTGGCTCACCCCTCCACTTT,CASSQLNSGSPLHF
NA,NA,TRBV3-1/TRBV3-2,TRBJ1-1,TGTGCCAGCAGCCCCAGAGTTAACACTAAAGCTTTCTTT,CASSPRVNTKAFF
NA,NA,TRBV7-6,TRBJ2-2,TGTGCCAGCAGCTTAACCGGGGCCACCGGGGAGCTGTTTTTT,CASSLTGATGELFF
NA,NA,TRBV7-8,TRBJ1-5,TGTGCCACGCAGGGCGGCAATCAGCCCCAGCATTTT,CATQGGNQPQHF
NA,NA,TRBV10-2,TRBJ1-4,TGCGCCAGCAGTGAGTCGGCCAGGGCAGCATTTAATGAAAAACTGTTTTTT,CASSESARAAFNEKLFF
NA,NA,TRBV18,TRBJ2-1,TGTGCCAGCTCATTGGACGGGACGTCCTACAATGAGCAGTTCTTC,CASSLDGTSYNEQFF
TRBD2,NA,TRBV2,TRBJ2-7,TGTGCCAGCACTCAACTAGCGGGGCAAGAGCAGTACTTC,CASTQLAGQEQYF
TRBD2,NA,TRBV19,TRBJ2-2,TGTGCCAGTAGTAGACTAGCGGGGGGGCGTAACACCGGGGAGCTGTTTTTT,CASSRLAGGRNTGELFF
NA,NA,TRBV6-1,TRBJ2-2,TGTGCCAGCAGTGAAGTGAGGGGCGGCGGGGAGCTGTTTTTT,CASSEVRGGGELFF
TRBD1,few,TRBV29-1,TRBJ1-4,TGCAGCGTTCACTTACAGGGGGGAGGGGAAAAACTGTTTTTT,CSVHLQGGGEKLFF
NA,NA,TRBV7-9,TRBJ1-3,TGTGCCAGCAGCTTCGGCGGAGCATCTGGAAACACCATATATTTT,CASSFGGASGNTIYF
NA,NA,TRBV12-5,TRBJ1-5,TGTGCTAGTGGTTTGGTACTCGGTCAGGGTAGCCAGCCCCAGCATTTT,CASGLVLGQGSQPQHF
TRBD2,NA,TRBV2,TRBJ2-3,TGTGCCAGCAGGCCCGGGACTACCTCCACAGATACGCAGTATTTT,CASRPGTTSTDTQYF
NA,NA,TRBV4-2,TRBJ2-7,TGTGCCAGCAGCCAAGATTGGGGCGGTGGGACCTACGAGCAGTACTTC,CASSQDWGGGTYEQYF
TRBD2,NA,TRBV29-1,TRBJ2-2,TGCAGCGTCGGGCGGGGGGCCAACACCGGGGAGCTGTTTTTT,CSVGRGANTGELFF
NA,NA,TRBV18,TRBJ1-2,TGTGCCAGCTCACCAAGTCCGGGGGTTGGCTACACCTTC,CASSPSPGVGYTF
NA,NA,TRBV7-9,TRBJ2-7,TGTGCCATACGACAGGATTTCTACGAGCAGTACTTC,CAIRQDFYEQYF
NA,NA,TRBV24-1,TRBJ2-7,TGTGCCACCAGTGATCCTGGGACGGACGGAGGGGCTCCCCACGAGCAGTACTTC,CATSDPGTDGGAPHEQYF
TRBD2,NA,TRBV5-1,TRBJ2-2,TGCGCCAGCAGTTCCGCGATAGCGGGGCCCACCGGGGAGCTGTTTTTT,CASSSAIAGPTGELFF
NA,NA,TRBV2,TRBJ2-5,TGTGCCAGCAGTGAGGGCGGGTTGGGAGAGACCCAGTACTTC,CASSEGGLGETQYF
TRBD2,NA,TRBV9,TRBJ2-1,TGTGCCAGCAGCGTCCGAGGGACTAGCGGCTACAATGAGCAGTTCTTC,CASSVRGTSGYNEQFF
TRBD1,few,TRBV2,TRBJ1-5,TGTGCCAGCATCCGGGACAGGCATCAGCCCCAGCATTTT,CASIRDRHQPQHF
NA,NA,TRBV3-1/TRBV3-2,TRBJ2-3,TGTGCCAGCAGCCCCGGTCCGCAGAGTACAGATACGCAGTATTTT,CASSPGPQSTDTQYF
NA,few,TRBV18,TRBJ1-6,TGTGCCAGCTCACCACTGGGTAGGAATAACCCCTATTCACCCCTCCACTTT,CASSPLGRNNPYSPLHF
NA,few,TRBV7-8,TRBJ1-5,TGTGCCAGCAGCTTAGCCCCACCAGGCGCGAGCAATCAGCCCCAGCATTTT,CASSLAPPGASNQPQHF
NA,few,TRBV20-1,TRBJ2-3,TGCAGTGCTAGTCAGGAGATCGGGTGGACAGATACGCAGTATTTT,CSASQEIGWTDTQYF